This TCR beta chain originates from a study of T cell responses to AZD1222 COVID-19 vaccine. Clones were sequenced by immunoSEQ multiplex PCR, and TCRdb holds only the in-frame ones, with some missing. The sample has about 120,000 clones, approximately 90% seen once; the top ten hold approximately 7.9%. Germline loops: CDR1 SGHDT, CDR2 YYEEEE. J was trimmed by 4 bases and V by 3 bases; bases with no gene match: 13. The CDR3 loop spans 17 amino acids. The chain combines TRBV5-6 with TRBJ2-7; 10 nucleotides match TRBD1. The sequencing here drew on peripheral blood, taken 28 days after the second AZD1222 dose. The clonotype was recovered from an adult who received the AZD1222 COVID-19 vaccine. In DNA form, the CDR3 reads TGTGCCAGCAGCTATCCAGACTCGGGACAGGGGTATTACGAGCAGTACTTC. Residues: CASSYPDSGQGYYEQYF.